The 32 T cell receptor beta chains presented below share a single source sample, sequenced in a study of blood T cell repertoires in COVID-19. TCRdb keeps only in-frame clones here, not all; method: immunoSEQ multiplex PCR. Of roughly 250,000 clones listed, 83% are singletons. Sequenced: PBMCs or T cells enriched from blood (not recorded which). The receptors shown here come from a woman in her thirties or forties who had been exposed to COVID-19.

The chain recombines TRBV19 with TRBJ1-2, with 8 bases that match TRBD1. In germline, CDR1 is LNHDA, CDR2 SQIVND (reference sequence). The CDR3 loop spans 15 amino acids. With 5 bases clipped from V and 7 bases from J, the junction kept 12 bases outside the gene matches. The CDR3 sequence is CASSLPGQAKVGYTF. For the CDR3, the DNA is TGTGCCAGTAGTTTACCGGGACAGGCGAAAGTTGGCTACACCTTC. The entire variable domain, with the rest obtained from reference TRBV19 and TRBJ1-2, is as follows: DGGITQSPKYLFRKEGQNVTLSCEQNLNHDAMYWYRQDPGQGLRLIYYSQIVNDFQKGDIAEGYSVSREKKESFPLTVTSAQKNPTAFYLCASSLPGQAKVGYTFGSGTRLTVV.

DNA for the CDR3: TGTGCCAGCAGAAAAATCAGGGATTTTAGCAATCAGCCCCAGCATTTT. Translated, it gives CASRKIRDFSNQPQHF. J is TRBJ1-5 and V is TRBV27; a weak D match, TRBD1 (5 bases). The CDR3 contains 16 residues. Germline V CDR1 and CDR2: MNHEY, SMNVEV (reference sequence). Trimming stripped 6 bases from V and 0 bases from J, with 15 bases between.

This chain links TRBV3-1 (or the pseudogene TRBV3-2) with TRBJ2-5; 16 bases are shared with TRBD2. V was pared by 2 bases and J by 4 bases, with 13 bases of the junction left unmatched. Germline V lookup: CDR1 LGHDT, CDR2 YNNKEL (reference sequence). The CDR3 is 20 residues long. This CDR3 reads CASSQKSPGTSGGAGETQYF. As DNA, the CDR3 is TGTGCCAGCAGCCAAAAATCCCCCGGGACTAGCGGGGGGGCAGGAGAGACCCAGTACTTC.

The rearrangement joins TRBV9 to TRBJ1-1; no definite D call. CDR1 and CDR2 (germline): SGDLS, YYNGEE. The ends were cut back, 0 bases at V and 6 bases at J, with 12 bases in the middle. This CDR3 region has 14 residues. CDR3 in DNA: TGTGCCAGCAGCGTAGTACAAGCGGGCGCTGAAGCTTTCTTT. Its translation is CASSVVQAGAEAFF.

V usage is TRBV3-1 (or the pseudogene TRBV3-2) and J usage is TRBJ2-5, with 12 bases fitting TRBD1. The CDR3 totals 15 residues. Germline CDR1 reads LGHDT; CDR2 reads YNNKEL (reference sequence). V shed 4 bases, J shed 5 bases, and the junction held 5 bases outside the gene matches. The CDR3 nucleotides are TGTGCCAGCAGCCCCGGGACAGGGGGCGTGGAGACCCAGTACTTC. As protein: CASSPGTGGVETQYF.

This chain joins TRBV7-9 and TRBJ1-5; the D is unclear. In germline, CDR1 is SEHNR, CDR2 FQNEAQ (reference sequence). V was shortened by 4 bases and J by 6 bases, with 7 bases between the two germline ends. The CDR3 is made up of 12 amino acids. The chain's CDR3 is CASSSGVQPQHF. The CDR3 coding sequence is TGTGCCAGCAGCTCGGGAGTTCAGCCCCAGCATTTT.

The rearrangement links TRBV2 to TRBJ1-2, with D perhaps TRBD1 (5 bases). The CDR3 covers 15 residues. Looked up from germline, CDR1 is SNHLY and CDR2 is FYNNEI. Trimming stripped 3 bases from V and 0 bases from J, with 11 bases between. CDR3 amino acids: CASSDGGGTNYGYTF. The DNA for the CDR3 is TGTGCCAGCAGTGACGGGGGAGGAACTAACTATGGCTACACCTTC. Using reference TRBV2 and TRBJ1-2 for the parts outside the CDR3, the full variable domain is EPEVTQTPSHQVTQMGQEVILRCVPISNHLYFYWYRQILGQKVEFLVSFYNNEISEKSEIFDDQFSVERPDGSNFTLKIRSTKLEDSAMYFCASSDGGGTNYGYTFGSGTRLTVV.

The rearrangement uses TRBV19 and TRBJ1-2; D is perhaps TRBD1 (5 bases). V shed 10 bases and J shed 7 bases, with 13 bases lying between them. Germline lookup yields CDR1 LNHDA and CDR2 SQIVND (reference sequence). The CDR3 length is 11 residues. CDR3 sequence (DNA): TGTGCCACCGTCCAGGGTGGTGGCTACACCTTC. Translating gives CATVQGGGYTF. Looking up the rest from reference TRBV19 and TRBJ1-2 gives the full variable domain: DGGITQSPKYLFRKEGQNVTLSCEQNLNHDAMYWYRQDPGQGLRLIYYSQIVNDFQKGDIAEGYSVSREKKESFPLTVTSAQKNPTAFYLCATVQGGGYTFGSGTRLTVV.

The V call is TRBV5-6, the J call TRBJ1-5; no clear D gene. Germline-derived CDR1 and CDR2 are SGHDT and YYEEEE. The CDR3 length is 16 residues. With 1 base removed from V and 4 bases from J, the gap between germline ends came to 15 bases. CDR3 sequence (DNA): TGTGCCAGCAGCTTGTCCGTGGTGGGAGTTAATCAGCCCCAGCATTTT. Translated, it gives CASSLSVVGVNQPQHF.

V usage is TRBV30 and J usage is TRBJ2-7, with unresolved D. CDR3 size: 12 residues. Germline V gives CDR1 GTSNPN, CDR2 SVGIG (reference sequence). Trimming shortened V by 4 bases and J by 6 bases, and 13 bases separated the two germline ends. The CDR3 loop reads CAWTIDRVEQYF. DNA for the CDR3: TGTGCCTGGACGATCGATCGGGTCGAGCAGTACTTC.

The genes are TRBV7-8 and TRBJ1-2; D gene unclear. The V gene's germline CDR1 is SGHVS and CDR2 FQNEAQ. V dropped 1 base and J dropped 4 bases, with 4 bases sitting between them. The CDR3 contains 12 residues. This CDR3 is CASSLVGYGYTF. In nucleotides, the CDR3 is TGTGCCAGCAGCTTAGTCGGCTATGGCTACACCTTC.

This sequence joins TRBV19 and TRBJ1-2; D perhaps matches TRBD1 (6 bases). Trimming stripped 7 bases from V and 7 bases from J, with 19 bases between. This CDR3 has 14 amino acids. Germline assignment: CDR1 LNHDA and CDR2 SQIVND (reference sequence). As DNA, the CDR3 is TGTGCCAGTAACCCCCCGGACAGCTATGGTGGCTACACCTTC. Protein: CASNPPDSYGGYTF.

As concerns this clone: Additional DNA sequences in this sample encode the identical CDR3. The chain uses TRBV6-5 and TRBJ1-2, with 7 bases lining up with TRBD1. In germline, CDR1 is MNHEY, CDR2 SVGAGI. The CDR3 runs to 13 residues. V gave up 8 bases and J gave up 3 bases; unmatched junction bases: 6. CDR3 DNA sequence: TGTGCCAGCCGGCCTGACAGGGACTATGGCTACACCTTC. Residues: CASRPDRDYGYTF.

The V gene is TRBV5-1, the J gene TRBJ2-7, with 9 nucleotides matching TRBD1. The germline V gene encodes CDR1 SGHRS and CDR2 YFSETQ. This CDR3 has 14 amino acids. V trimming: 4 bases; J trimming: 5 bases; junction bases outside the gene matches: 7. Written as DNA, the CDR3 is TGCGCCAGCAGCCTATCAACAGGGGGCGACGAGCAGTACTTC. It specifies CASSLSTGGDEQYF.

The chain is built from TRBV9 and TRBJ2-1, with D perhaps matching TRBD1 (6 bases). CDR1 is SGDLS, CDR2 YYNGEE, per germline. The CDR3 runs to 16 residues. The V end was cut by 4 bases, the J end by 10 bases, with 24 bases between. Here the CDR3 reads CASSPLGEGGRYEQFF. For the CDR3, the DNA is TGTGCCAGCAGCCCCTTGGGGGAAGGGGGTCGATACGAGCAGTTCTTC. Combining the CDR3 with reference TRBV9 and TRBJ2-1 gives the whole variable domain DSGVTQTPKHLITATGQRVTLRCSPRSGDLSVYWYQQSLDQGLQFLIQYYNGEERAKGNILERFSAQQFPDLHSELNLSSLELGDSALYFCASSPLGEGGRYEQFFGPGTRLTVL.

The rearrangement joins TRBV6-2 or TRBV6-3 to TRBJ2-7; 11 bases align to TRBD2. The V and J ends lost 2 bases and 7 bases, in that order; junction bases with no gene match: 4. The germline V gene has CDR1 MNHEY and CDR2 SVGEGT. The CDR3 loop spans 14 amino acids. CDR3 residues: CASSYRLAGYEQYF. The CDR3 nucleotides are TGTGCCAGCAGTTACCGACTAGCGGGGTATGAGCAGTACTTC.

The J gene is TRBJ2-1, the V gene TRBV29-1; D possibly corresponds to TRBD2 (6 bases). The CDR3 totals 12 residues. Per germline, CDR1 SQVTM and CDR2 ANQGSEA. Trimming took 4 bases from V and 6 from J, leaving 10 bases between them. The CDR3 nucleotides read TGCAGCGTTGGGAGGGGCTCCAATGAGCAGTTCTTC. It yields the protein CSVGRGSNEQFF.

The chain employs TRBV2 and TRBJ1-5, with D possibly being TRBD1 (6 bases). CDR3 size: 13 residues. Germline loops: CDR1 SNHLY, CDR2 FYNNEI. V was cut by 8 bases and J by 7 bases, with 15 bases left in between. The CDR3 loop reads CASCGTKYQPQHF. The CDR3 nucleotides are TGTGCCAGCTGTGGGACAAAGTACCAGCCCCAGCATTTT.

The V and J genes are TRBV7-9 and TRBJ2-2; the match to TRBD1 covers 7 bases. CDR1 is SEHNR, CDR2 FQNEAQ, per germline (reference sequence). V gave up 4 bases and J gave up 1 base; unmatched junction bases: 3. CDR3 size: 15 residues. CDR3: CASSSDRKNTGELFF. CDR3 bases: TGTGCCAGCAGCTCGGACAGGAAGAACACCGGGGAGCTGTTTTTT.

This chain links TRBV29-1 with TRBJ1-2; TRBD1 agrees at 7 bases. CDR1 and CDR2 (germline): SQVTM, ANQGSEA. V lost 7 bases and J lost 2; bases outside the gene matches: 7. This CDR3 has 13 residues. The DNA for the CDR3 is TGCAGCGCAACAGGGGTTGGCAACTATGGCTACACCTTC. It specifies CSATGVGNYGYTF.

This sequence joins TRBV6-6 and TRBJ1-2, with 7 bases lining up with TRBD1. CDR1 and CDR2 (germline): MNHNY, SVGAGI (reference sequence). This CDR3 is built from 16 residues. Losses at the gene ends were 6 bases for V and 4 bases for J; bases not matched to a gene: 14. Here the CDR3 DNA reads TGTGCCAGCAGGAGCTACAACCGGGACAGCTCCTATGGCTACACCTTC. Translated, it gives CASRSYNRDSSYGYTF.

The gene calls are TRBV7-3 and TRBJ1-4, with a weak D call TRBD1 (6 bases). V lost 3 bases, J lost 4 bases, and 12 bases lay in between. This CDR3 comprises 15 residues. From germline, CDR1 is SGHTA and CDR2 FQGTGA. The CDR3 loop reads CASSLTGPYNEKLFF. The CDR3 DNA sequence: TGTGCCAGCAGCTTGACAGGCCCCTATAATGAAAAACTGTTTTTT.

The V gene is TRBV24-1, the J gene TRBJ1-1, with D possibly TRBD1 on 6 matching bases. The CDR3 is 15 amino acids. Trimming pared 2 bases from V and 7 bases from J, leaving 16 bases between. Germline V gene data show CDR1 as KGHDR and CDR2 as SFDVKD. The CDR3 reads CATSDSRAGANEAFF. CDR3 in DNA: TGTGCCACCAGTGATTCCCGGGCAGGGGCGAATGAAGCTTTCTTT.

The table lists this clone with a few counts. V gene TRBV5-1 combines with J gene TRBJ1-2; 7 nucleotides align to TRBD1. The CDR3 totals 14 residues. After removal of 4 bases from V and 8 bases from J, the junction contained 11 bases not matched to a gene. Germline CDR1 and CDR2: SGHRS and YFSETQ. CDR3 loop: CASSPQGGRAGYTF. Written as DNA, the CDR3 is TGCGCCAGCAGCCCCCAGGGGGGAAGAGCGGGCTACACCTTC.

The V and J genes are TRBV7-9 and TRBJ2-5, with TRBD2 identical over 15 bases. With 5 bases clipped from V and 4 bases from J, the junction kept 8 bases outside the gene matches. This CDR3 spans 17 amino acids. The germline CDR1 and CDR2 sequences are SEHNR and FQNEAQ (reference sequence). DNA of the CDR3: TGTGCCAGCAGCCGGACTAGCGGGGGGGCCTTAAGAGAGACCCAGTACTTC. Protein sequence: CASSRTSGGALRETQYF.

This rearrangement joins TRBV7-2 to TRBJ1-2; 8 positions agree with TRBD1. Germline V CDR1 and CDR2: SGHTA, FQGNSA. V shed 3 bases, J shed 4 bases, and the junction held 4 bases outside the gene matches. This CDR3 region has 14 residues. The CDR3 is CASSFRDRGYGYTF. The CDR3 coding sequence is TGTGCCAGCAGCTTCCGAGACAGGGGCTATGGCTACACCTTC.

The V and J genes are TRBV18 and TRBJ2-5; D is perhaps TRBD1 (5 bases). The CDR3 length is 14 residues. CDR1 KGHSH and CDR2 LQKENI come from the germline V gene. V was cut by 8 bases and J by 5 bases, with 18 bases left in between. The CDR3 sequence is CASNEQGSKETQYF. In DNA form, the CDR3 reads TGTGCCAGCAACGAGCAGGGTAGTAAGGAGACCCAGTACTTC.

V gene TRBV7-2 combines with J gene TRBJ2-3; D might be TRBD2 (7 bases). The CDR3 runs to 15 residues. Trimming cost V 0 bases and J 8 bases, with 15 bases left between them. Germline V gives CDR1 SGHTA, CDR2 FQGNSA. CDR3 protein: CASSLARGGDSTQYF. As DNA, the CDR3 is TGTGCCAGCAGCTTAGCGAGGGGGGGGGATAGTACGCAGTATTTT.

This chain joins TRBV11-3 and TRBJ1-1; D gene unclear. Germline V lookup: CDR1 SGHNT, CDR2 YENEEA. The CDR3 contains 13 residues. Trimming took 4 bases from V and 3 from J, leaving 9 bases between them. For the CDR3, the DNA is TGTGCCAGCAGCTCGAACAGTTACACTGAAGCTTTCTTT. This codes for CASSSNSYTEAFF.

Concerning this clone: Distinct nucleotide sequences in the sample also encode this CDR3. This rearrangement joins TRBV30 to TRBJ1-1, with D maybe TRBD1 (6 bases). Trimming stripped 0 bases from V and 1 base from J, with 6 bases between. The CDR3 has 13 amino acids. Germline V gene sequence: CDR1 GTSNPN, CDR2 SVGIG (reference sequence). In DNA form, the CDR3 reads TGTGCCTGGAGTGTACAGGGGAACACTGAAGCTTTCTTT. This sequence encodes CAWSVQGNTEAFF.

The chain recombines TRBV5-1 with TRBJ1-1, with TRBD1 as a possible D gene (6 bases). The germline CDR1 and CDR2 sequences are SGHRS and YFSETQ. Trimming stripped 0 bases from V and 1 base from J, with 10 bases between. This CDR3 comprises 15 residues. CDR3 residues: CASSLGEQGNTEAFF. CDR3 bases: TGCGCCAGCAGCTTGGGCGAACAGGGGAACACTGAAGCTTTCTTT.

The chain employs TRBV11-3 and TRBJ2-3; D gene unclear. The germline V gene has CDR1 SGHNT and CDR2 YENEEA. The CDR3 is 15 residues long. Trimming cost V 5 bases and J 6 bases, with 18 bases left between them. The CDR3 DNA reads TGTGCCAGCAGCAGTAGTGGTGACTTGACGGATACGCAGTATTTT. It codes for CASSSSGDLTDTQYF.